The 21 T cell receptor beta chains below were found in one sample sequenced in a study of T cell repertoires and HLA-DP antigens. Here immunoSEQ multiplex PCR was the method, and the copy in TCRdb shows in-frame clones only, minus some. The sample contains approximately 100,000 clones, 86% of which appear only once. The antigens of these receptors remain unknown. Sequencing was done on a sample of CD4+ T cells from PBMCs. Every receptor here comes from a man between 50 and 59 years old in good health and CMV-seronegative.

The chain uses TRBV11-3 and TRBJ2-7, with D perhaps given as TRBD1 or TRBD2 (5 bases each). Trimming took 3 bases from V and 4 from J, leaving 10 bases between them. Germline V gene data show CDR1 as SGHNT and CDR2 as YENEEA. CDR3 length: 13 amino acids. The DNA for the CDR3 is TGTGCCAGCAGCTTCGGGACGTCTTACGAGCAGTACTTC. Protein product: CASSFGTSYEQYF.

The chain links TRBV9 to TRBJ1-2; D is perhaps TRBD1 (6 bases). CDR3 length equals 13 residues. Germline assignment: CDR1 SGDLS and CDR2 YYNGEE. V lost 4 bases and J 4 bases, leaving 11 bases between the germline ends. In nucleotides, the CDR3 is TGTGCCAGCAGCTCGGACAGCCTCTATGGCTACACCTTC. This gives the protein CASSSDSLYGYTF.

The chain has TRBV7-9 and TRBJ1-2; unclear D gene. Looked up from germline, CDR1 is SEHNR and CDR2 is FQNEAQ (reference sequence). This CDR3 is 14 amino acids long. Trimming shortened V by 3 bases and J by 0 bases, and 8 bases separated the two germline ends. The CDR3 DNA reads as TGTGCCAGCAGCTTCCCGTCGGCTAACTATGGCTACACCTTC. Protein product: CASSFPSANYGYTF.

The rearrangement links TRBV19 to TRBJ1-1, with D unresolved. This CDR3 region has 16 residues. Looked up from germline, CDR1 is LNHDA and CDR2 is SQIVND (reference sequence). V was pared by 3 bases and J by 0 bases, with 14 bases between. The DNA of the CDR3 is TGTGCCAGTAGTATCTTAGCGTCCCACCTGAACACTGAAGCTTTCTTT. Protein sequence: CASSILASHLNTEAFF.

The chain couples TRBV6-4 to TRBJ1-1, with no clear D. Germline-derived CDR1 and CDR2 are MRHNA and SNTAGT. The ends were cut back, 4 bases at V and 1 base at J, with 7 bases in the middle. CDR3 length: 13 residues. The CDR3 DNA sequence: TGTGCCAGCAGTGTCCTCCCGAACACTGAAGCTTTCTTT. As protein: CASSVLPNTEAFF.

The CDR3 region has the DNA TGTGCCAGCAGCTCCGCGGTCAGTGGGACCCAGTACTTC. It is translated as CASSSAVSGTQYF. This chain uses TRBV5-8 with TRBJ2-5, with D hard to call. Trimming cost V 3 bases and J 7 bases, with 13 bases left between them. Germline V gene sequence: CDR1 SGHTS, CDR2 YDEGEE. The CDR3 loop spans 13 amino acids.

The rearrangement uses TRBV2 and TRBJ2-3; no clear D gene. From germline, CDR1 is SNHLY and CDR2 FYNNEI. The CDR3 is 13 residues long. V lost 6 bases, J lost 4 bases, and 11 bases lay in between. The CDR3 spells CASRTGMADTQYF. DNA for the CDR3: TGTGCCAGCAGGACCGGAATGGCAGATACGCAGTATTTT. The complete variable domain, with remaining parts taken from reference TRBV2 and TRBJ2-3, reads EPEVTQTPSHQVTQMGQEVILRCVPISNHLYFYWYRQILGQKVEFLVSFYNNEISEKSEIFDDQFSVERPDGSNFTLKIRSTKLEDSAMYFCASRTGMADTQYFGPGTRLTVL.

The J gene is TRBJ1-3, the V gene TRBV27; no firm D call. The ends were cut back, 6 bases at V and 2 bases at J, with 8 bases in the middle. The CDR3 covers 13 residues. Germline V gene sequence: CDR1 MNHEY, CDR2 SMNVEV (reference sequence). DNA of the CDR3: TGTGCCAGCAGCCGGATAACTGGAAACACCATATATTTT. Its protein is CASSRITGNTIYF.

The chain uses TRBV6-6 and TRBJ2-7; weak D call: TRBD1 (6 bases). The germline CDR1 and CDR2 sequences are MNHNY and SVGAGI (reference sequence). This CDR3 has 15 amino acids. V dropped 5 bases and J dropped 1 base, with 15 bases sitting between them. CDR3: CASSPPPQGSYEQYF. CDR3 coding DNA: TGTGCCAGCAGTCCCCCGCCACAGGGTTCCTACGAGCAGTACTTC.

CDR3 sequence: CASRATDTQYF. The CDR3 region has the DNA TGTGCCAGCAGGGCTACAGATACGCAGTATTTT. This chain joins TRBV7-2 and TRBJ2-3, with D unclear. Looked up from germline, CDR1 is SGHTA and CDR2 is FQGNSA. This CDR3 has 11 amino acids. Trimming cost V 6 bases and J 3 bases, with 4 bases left between them.

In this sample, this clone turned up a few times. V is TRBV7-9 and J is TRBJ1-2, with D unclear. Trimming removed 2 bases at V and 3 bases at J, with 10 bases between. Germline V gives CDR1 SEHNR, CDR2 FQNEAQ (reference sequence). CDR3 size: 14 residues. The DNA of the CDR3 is TGTGCCAGCAGCTTATCGGGGATCGACTATGGCTACACCTTC. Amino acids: CASSLSGIDYGYTF.

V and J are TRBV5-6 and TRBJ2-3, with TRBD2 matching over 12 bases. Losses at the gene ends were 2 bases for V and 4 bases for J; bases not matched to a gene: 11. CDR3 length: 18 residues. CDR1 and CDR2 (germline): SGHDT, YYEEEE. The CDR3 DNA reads TGTGCCAGCAGCTTATTTCTAGCGGGGGGGATCGGATCAGATACGCAGTATTTT. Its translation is CASSLFLAGGIGSDTQYF.

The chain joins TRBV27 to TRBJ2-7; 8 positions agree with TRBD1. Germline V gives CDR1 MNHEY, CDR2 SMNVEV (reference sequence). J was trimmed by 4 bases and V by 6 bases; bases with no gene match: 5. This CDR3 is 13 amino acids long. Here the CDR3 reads CASSNRGSYEQYF. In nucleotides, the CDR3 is TGTGCCAGCAGCAACAGGGGGTCGTACGAGCAGTACTTC.

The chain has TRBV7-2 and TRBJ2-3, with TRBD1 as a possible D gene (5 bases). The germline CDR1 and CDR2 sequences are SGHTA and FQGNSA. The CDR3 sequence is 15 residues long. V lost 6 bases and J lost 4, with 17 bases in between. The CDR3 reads CASSQSGFQADTQYF. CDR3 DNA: TGTGCCAGCAGTCAATCAGGGTTTCAGGCAGATACGCAGTATTTT.

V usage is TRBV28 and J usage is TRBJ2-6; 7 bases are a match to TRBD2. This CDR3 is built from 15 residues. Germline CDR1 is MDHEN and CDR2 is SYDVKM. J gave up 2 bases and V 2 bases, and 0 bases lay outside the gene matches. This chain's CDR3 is CASSLGGAGANVLTF. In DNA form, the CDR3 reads TGTGCCAGCAGTTTAGGGGGGGCTGGGGCCAACGTCCTGACTTTC.

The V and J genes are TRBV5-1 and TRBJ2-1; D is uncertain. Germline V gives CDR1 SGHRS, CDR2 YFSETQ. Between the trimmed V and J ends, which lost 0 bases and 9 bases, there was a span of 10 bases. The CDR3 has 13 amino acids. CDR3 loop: CASSLAASSEQFF. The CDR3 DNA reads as TGCGCCAGCAGCTTGGCCGCTTCCAGTGAGCAGTTCTTC.

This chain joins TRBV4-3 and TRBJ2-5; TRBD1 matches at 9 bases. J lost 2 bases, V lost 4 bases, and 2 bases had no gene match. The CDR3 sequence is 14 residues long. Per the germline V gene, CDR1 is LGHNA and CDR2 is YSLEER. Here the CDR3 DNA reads TGCGCCAGCAGCCCCGGACAGGGGCAAGAGACCCAGTACTTC. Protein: CASSPGQGQETQYF.

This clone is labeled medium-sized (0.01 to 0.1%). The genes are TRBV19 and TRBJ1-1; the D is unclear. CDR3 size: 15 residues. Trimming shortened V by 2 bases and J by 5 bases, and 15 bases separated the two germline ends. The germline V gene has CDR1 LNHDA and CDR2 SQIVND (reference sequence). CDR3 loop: CASSISAAAPTEAFF. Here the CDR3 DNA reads TGTGCCAGTAGTATATCGGCGGCAGCCCCAACTGAAGCTTTCTTT.

CDR3 sequence reads: CASSQETGTGIDEQYF. Written as DNA, the CDR3 is TGCGCCAGCAGCCAGGAAACCGGGACAGGGATCGACGAGCAGTACTTC. The chain links TRBV4-1 to TRBJ2-7; 9 bases are a match to TRBD1. The CDR3 length is 16 residues. Germline CDR1 and CDR2: MGHRA and YSYEKL. V trimming: 3 bases; J trimming: 5 bases; junction bases outside the gene matches: 11.

In DNA form, the CDR3 reads TGTGCCTGGAGTGTACGAAAGGGTGGCTACACCTTC. Translated, it gives CAWSVRKGGYTF. The chain links TRBV30 to TRBJ1-2; D unresolved. The germline gives CDR1 GTSNPN, CDR2 SVGIG (reference sequence). This CDR3 region has 12 residues. Trimming stripped 0 bases from V and 7 bases from J, with 9 bases between.

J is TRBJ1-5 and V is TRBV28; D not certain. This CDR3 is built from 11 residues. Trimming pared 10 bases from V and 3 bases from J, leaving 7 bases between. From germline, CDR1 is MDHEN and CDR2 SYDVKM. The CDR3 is CATGSNQPQHF. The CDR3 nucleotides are TGTGCCACCGGATCCAATCAGCCCCAGCATTTT.